This entry lists 3 T cell receptor beta chains sequenced from one sample in a study of spatial heterogeneity in lung cancer (dated by TCRdb to the late 2010s). Libraries were made using 5' RACE. The reads were generated on a NextSeq 500. The public sequencing data were trimmed at Q25 with fastp and processed into clonotypes with MiXCR by TCRdb, which kept only in-frame beta chains. Identical CDR3 protein sequences are pooled into one entry, listed with their most common genes and DNA. This sample is represented by about 120,000 distinct CDR3 sequences; 9.5% to 15% of them were singletons. The top ten constitute roughly 15% of the sample. The time point label here, explained by the study, means: blood at routine non-recurrence follow-up after resection. For TCR sequencing, whole RNA was extracted from tumor and nontumor lung tissue, or from cryopreserved PBMC samples, and no cell sorting was done.

The sample here was PBMCs, taken at follow-up. These receptors all stem from a male donor with early-stage non-small cell lung cancer.

This clonotype was counted at least ten times. This rearrangement joins TRBV29-1 to TRBJ2-3; 8 nucleotides align to TRBD1. Trimming took 6 bases from V and 2 from J; bases not matched to a gene: 7. Germline assignment: CDR1 SQVTM and CDR2 ANQGSEA. CDR3 size: 14 residues. The CDR3 DNA reads TGCAGCGTCGCCGGGACAGGTGCCACAGATACGCAGTATTTT. Protein product: CSVAGTGATDTQYF.

The DNA for the CDR3 is TGTGCCAGCAGCCTGGGGCTTCTCGGAGGTTCACCCCTCCACTTT. Protein product: CASSLGLLGGSPLHF. This rearrangement joins TRBV12-3 or TRBV12-4 to TRBJ1-6; tentative D call: TRBD1 (5 bases). V was cut by 6 bases and J by 9 bases, with 18 bases left in between. The CDR3 extends over 15 amino acids.

This clonotype has at least ten counts. This chain uses TRBV7-9 with TRBJ1-2; D not resolved. V lost 8 bases, J lost 1 base, and 11 bases lay in between. The CDR3 contains 13 residues. CDR1 is SEHNR and CDR2 is FQNEAQ in the germline V gene (reference sequence). The CDR3: CASVREYNYGYTF. CDR3 coding DNA: TGTGCCAGCGTTAGGGAGTATAACTATGGCTACACCTTC.